Given below is one T cell receptor (beta chain) in context. Its target is unknown. This CDR3 contains 13 residues. Trimming cost V 3 bases and J 7 bases, with 7 bases left between them. Germline CDR1 and CDR2: LNHDA and SQIVND (reference sequence). The data derive from a study of cytomegalovirus exposure and HLA in healthy donors. Turning to the study itself: Researchers found that around 80% of a few hundred genotyped donors fell within the Caucasian-associated ancestry cluster.

Study results and limitations: A later analysis appeared to link common viral pathogens to several of the most significant clusters. In a later analysis, compared with equally common non-associated chains, HLA-associated beta chains were more expanded. Per published reports, the classifier diagnosed cytomegalovirus status with high specificity and sensitivity.

Amplification used 60 Vbeta primers and 13 Jbeta primers. The repertoire was sequenced with immunoSEQ multiplex PCR; TCRdb's copy has only in-frame clones and lacks some. Of approximately 130,000 clones in the sample, approximately 80% were seen once. V gene TRBV19 combines with J gene TRBJ1-6; a weak D match, TRBD1 (5 bases). The clonotype comes from a man younger than 35 in good health and CMV-seronegative. Material: PBMCs. The CDR3 protein is CASSMTVNSPLHF. The CDR3 bases are TGTGCCAGTAGTATGACAGTAAATTCACCCCTCCACTTT. Variable domain in full (rest from reference TRBV19 and TRBJ1-6): DGGITQSPKYLFRKEGQNVTLSCEQNLNHDAMYWYRQDPGQGLRLIYYSQIVNDFQKGDIAEGYSVSREKKESFPLTVTSAQKNPTAFYLCASSMTVNSPLHFGNGTRLTVT.